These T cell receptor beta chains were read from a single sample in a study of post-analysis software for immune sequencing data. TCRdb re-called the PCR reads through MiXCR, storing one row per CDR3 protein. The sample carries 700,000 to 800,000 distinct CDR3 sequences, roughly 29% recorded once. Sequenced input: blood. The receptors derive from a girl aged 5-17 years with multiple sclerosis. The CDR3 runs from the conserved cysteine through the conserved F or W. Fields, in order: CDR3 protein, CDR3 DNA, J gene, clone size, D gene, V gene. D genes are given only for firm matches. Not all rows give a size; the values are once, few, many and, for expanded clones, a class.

CASSPQGRAGVYEQYF TGTGCCAGCAGCCCCCAGGGCAGGGCGGGGGTCTACGAGCAGTACTTC TRBJ2-7 - TRBD2 TRBV7-2
CASSPLAGLLQETQYF TGTGCCAGCAGCCCCCTAGCGGGGCTGCTCCAAGAGACCCAGTACTTC TRBJ2-5 - TRBD2 TRBV12-3/TRBV12-4
CASSAAYEQYF TGTGCCAGCAGCGCGGCCTACGAGCAGTACTTC TRBJ2-7 many - TRBV7-2
CSVGPDSSPLHDNYGYTF TGCAGCGTGGGCCCGGACAGCTCGCCCCTCCACGACAACTATGGCTACACCTTC TRBJ1-2 few - TRBV29-1
CSARWTGGVGEAFF TGCAGTGCTAGGTGGACAGGGGGCGTGGGTGAAGCTTTCTTT TRBJ1-1 - TRBD1 TRBV20-1
CASSSGTSRVSYEQYF TGTGCCAGCAGCTCAGGGACTAGTCGGGTCTCCTACGAGCAGTACTTC TRBJ2-7 - TRBD2 TRBV7-9
CASSIAGTGRSSYNEQFF TGTGCCAGCAGCATAGCCGGGACAGGACGAAGCTCCTACAATGAGCAGTTCTTC TRBJ2-1 few TRBD1 TRBV7-9
CASSIRPGTTPRNEQFF TGTGCCAGCAGCATAAGACCCGGGACTACTCCTCGGAATGAGCAGTTCTTC TRBJ2-1 few TRBD2 TRBV7-9
CASSSRTGNIQYF TGTGCCAGCAGCTCTCGGACCGGAAACATTCAGTACTTC TRBJ2-4 - - TRBV7-2
CSARGLDTIYF TGCAGTGCTAGAGGTCTGGACACCATATATTTT TRBJ1-3 few - TRBV20-1
CATWDINYGYTF TGTGCTACCTGGGACATTAACTATGGCTACACCTTC TRBJ1-2 few - TRBV12-5
CSARARRSGGNEQFF TGCAGTGCTAGGGCCCGTCGATCGGGAGGCAATGAGCAGTTCTTC TRBJ2-1 - TRBD2 TRBV20-1
CATSRDPMGVTEAFF TGTGCCACCAGCAGAGATCCTATGGGGGTTACTGAAGCTTTCTTT TRBJ1-1 - - TRBV15
CASSFVSTGLPYEQYF TGTGCCAGCAGTTTCGTTAGTACAGGGCTCCCCTACGAGCAGTACTTC TRBJ2-7 many - TRBV6-5
CASGHPGYYEKLFF TGTGCCAGCGGACATCCCGGGTACTATGAAAAACTGTTTTTT TRBJ1-4 few - TRBV2
CASSLFAGSFYEQYF TGTGCCAGCAGCTTATTCGCGGGATCCTTTTACGAGCAGTACTTC TRBJ2-7 few - TRBV7-2
CASSEWDRASYEQYF TGTGCCAGCAGTGAATGGGACAGGGCCTCCTACGAGCAGTACTTC TRBJ2-7 few TRBD1 TRBV6-1
CAIRTGTGGLNEQFF TGTGCCATCAGGACCGGGACAGGGGGTTTAAATGAGCAGTTCTTC TRBJ2-1 few TRBD1 TRBV10-3
CASSPPSGEGETQYF TGCGCCAGCAGCCCCCCTAGCGGGGAGGGAGAGACCCAGTACTTC TRBJ2-5 few TRBD2 TRBV5-1
CASTHGSGRYNEQFF TGTGCCAGCACCCACGGTAGCGGGAGGTACAATGAGCAGTTCTTC TRBJ2-1 - TRBD2 TRBV27
CASSHPRVQETQYF TGTGCCAGCAGTCACCCACGAGTTCAAGAGACCCAGTACTTC TRBJ2-5 few - TRBV6-6
CASSLEGAQDTGELFF TGCGCCAGCAGCTTGGAGGGGGCGCAAGACACCGGGGAGCTGTTTTTT TRBJ2-2 - TRBD1 TRBV5-1
CASSPSAHSYNEQFF TGTGCCAGCTCACCGTCCGCTCACTCCTACAATGAGCAGTTCTTC TRBJ2-1 few - TRBV18
CSVVWLRRGNIQYF TGCAGCGTTGTTTGGCTAAGAAGGGGAAACATTCAGTACTTC TRBJ2-4 - - TRBV29-1
CASSVGVFGRSYEQYF TGTGCCAGCAGCGTAGGCGTGTTCGGACGGTCCTACGAGCAGTACTTC TRBJ2-7 few - TRBV9
CASSEWAHNEQFF TGCGCCAGCAGTGAGTGGGCCCACAATGAGCAGTTCTTC TRBJ2-1 - - TRBV10-2
CASSPGRLTYNEQFF TGTGCCAGCAGCCCGGGCCGGCTAACCTACAATGAGCAGTTCTTC TRBJ2-1 once - TRBV7-9
CASSQELASGRVGDTQYF TGTGCCAGCAGCCAAGAGTTGGCTAGCGGGAGGGTCGGAGATACGCAGTATTTT TRBJ2-3 - TRBD2 TRBV3-1
CASSLDGGASDTQYF TGTGCTAGCAGCTTAGATGGGGGCGCGAGTGATACGCAGTATTTT TRBJ2-3 - - TRBV7-7
CASSRQGLYSPMTDTQYF TGTGCCAGCAGTCGACAGGGTTTATATTCCCCTATGACAGATACGCAGTATTTT TRBJ2-3 few TRBD1 TRBV6-1
CASQRTGGEAFF TGTGCCAGCCAACGGACAGGGGGTGAAGCTTTCTTT TRBJ1-1 - TRBD1 TRBV25-1
CSARRVGLYEQYF TGCAGTGCTAGGCGGGTTGGGCTTTACGAGCAGTACTTC TRBJ2-7 - - TRBV20-1
CSCLGQGQVQYF TGCAGCTGCCTTGGACAGGGACAAGTTCAGTATTTT TRBJ2-3 - TRBD1 TRBV29-1
CASSPNVIMGYTF TGTGCCAGCAGCCCGAACGTCATTATGGGCTACACCTTC TRBJ1-2 few - TRBV7-9
CASSLYGSGQPQHF TGTGCCAGCAGTTTATATGGATCTGGACAGCCCCAGCATTTT TRBJ1-5 - - TRBV12-3/TRBV12-4
CASSLKPYNEQFF TGTGCCAGCAGTTTAAAACCATACAATGAGCAGTTCTTC TRBJ2-1 - - TRBV12-3/TRBV12-4
CASSLDRGDQPQHF TGTGCCAGCAGCTTAGATCGGGGGGATCAGCCCCAGCATTTT TRBJ1-5 many - TRBV11-2
CASSFGSNEQYF TGTGCCAGCAGCTTTGGTAGTAACGAGCAGTACTTC TRBJ2-7 - - TRBV5-5
CASSPPDRGYGYTF TGTGCCAGCAGTCCCCCGGACAGGGGCTATGGCTACACCTTC TRBJ1-2 - TRBD1 TRBV28
CATSWDRGSGANVLTF TGTGCCACCAGTTGGGACAGGGGCTCTGGGGCCAACGTCCTGACTTTC TRBJ2-6 few TRBD1 TRBV15
CSANSRGGETQYF TGCAGTGCTAATTCGAGGGGTGGGGAGACCCAGTACTTC TRBJ2-5 many - TRBV20-1
CSARDRVSGYTF TGCAGTGCTAGAGACAGGGTCTCTGGCTACACCTTC TRBJ1-2 - - TRBV20-1
CASSFRLKGRDYGYTF TGTGCCAGCAGTTTTAGGCTTAAGGGAAGGGACTATGGCTACACCTTC TRBJ1-2 - - TRBV28
CASSLNRNEQFF TGTGCCAGCAGCTTAAACCGCAATGAGCAGTTCTTC TRBJ2-1 - - TRBV7-2
CSAWDRGLSYTF TGCAGTGCTTGGGACAGGGGGCTAAGCTACACCTTC TRBJ1-2 - TRBD1 TRBV20-1
CASSRTSGASTDTQYF TGCGCCAGCAGCAGGACTAGCGGTGCTAGCACAGATACGCAGTATTTT TRBJ2-3 few TRBD2 TRBV5-1
CASSNGLAVAGELFF TGCGCCAGCAGCAACGGACTAGCGGTGGCCGGGGAGCTGTTTTTT TRBJ2-2 - TRBD2 TRBV5-1
CASSAWGGPSSYEQYF TGTGCCAGCTCCGCCTGGGGGGGTCCATCCTCCTACGAGCAGTACTTC TRBJ2-7 - TRBD2 TRBV6-1
CSARPTSGAAYTQYF TGCAGTGCTAGACCCACTAGTGGGGCCGCTTATACGCAGTATTTT TRBJ2-3 once - TRBV20-1
CASSLNGLAKHSYEQYF TGTGCCAGCAGTTTAAACGGACTAGCGAAACACTCCTACGAGCAGTACTTC TRBJ2-7 - TRBD2 TRBV28
CSARERDTEAFF TGCAGTGCTAGAGAAAGGGACACTGAAGCTTTCTTT TRBJ1-1 - - TRBV20-1
CASSPGLGGGSDTQYF TGTGCCAGCAGCCCAGGCCTTGGCGGGGGGTCAGATACGCAGTATTTT TRBJ2-3 - TRBD2 TRBV7-2
CAISSDETDTQYF TGTGCCATCAGTTCGGACGAAACAGATACGCAGTATTTT TRBJ2-3 few - TRBV10-3
CASSLKRWQGNEQYF TGCGCCAGCAGCTTGAAAAGATGGCAGGGGAACGAGCAGTACTTC TRBJ2-7 - - TRBV5-1
CASSQESSGRAETDTQYF TGCGCCAGCAGCCAAGAATCCAGCGGGAGGGCCGAGACAGATACGCAGTATTTT TRBJ2-3 - TRBD2 TRBV4-3
CASSGMDGLNYGYTF TGCGCCAGCAGCGGTATGGACGGTTTAAACTATGGCTACACCTTC TRBJ1-2 - - TRBV5-1
CASSPQSGAGGPNEQFF TGTGCCAGCAGCCCTCAAAGTGGAGCGGGGGGTCCCAATGAGCAGTTCTTC TRBJ2-1 - TRBD2 TRBV9
CASLPGQAFQEDTGELFF TGTGCCAGCTTACCGGGACAGGCGTTCCAGGAGGACACCGGGGAGCTGTTTTTT TRBJ2-2 - TRBD1 TRBV11-2
CSVEVVVGYNEQYF TGCAGCGTTGAAGTGGTGGTAGGGTACAATGAGCAGTACTTC TRBJ2-7 - - TRBV29-1